A selection of T cell receptor beta chains follows, all from one sample in a study of T cell responses to AZD1222 COVID-19 vaccine. Profiled with immunoSEQ multiplex PCR; TCRdb holds only in-frame clones, not every one. The sample consists of 150,000 to 250,000 clones, roughly 92% of them appearing once. This material consisted of peripheral blood, taken 28 days after the second AZD1222 dose. The receptor source for this set is an adult who received the AZD1222 COVID-19 vaccine. CDR3s leave out the opening cysteine and the closing phenylalanine or tryptophan. The order of the fields is V gene, clone size, CDR3 length, CDR3 protein. Clone sizes are given selectively: once, few, many, or a class where the clone is expanded.

v_gene: TRBV5-1
abundance: .
len: 11
CDR3aa: ASSEYPPETQY

v_gene: TRBV5-1
abundance: .
len: 14
CDR3aa: ASTRGTLANTGELF

v_gene: TRBV7-9
abundance: .
len: 12
CDR3aa: ASSLGTGDYGYT

v_gene: TRBV6-5
abundance: .
len: 10
CDR3aa: ASSQSSYEQY

v_gene: TRBV7-2
abundance: once
len: 13
CDR3aa: ASSDPGQGLREQY

v_gene: TRBV6-2/TRBV6-3
abundance: .
len: 13
CDR3aa: ASTPPRDRVSGYT

v_gene: TRBV28
abundance: .
len: 13
CDR3aa: ASKRDSGGGTEAF

v_gene: TRBV5-1
abundance: .
len: 12
CDR3aa: ASSPSSQGQPQH

v_gene: TRBV30
abundance: .
len: 12
CDR3aa: AWARGRATHEQY

v_gene: TRBV28
abundance: .
len: 13
CDR3aa: ASTLGLAGEETQY